The present T cell receptor (beta chain) was sequenced within a study of Ad26.COV2.S vaccination and SARS-CoV-2 variants. Sequencing used immunoSEQ multiplex PCR; TCRdb keeps in-frame clones, though not all of them. The sample lists around 370,000 clones, about 90% seen once, with roughly 3.9% in the top ten. Broader study findings: Possible underestimation of total T cell responses by the TCR breadth and depth analyses was noted. Non-spike TCR breadth was similar in vaccine and placebo recipients. Substantial breadth was reportedly displayed by spike-specific CD8+ and CD4+ T cell responses after vaccination.

V gave up 6 bases and J gave up 9 bases, with 18 bases separating them. Germline CDR1 and CDR2: MNHEY and SVGAGI. The CDR3 consists of 15 residues. Of note for this clone: The antigen remains undetermined.

The TCR comes from a human donor who had recovered from COVID-19. Specimen: peripheral blood, collected after recovery from COVID-19. The chain has TRBV6-5 and TRBJ1-6; possibly TRBD1 for D (5 bases). CDR3 in amino acids: CASRASGGLASPLHF. The DNA of the CDR3 is TGTGCCAGCAGGGCCTCCGGGGGGTTAGCTTCACCCCTCCACTTT.